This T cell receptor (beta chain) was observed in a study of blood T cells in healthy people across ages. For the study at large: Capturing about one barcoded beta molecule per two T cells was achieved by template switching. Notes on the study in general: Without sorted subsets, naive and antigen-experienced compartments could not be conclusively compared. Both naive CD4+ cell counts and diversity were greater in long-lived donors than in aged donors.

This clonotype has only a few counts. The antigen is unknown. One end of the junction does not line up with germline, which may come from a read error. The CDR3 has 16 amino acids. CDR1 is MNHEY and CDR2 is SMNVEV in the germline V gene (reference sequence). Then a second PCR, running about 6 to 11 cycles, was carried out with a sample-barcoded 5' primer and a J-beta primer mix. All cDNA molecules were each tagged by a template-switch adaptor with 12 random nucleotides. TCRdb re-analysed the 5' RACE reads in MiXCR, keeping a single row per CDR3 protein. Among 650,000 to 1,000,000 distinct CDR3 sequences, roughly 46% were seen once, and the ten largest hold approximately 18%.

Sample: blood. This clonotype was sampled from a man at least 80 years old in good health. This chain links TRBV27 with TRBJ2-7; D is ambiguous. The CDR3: CASTPPRQLSSDEQYF. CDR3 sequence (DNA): TGTGCCAGCACCCCGCCTAGGCAACTAAGCTCCGACGAGCAGTACTTC.